This entry is about one TCR beta chain. The junction departs from the called germline gene at one end, perhaps through a read error. The entry originates in a study of tumor and adjacent non-tumor tissue in lung cancer. Overall study: The cohort had roughly 12 adenocarcinoma, a couple of squamous cell and 1 small cell patients. The patients, 10 or so men and 4 to 6 women, were roughly 30 to 85 with stage I to III disease. Around 4 million productive TCRbeta reads were obtained per sample on average.

This sample's RNA came from whole unsorted tissue. Three rounds of nested PCR, following a modified ARM-PCR protocol, produced the TCRbeta library. MiXCR was run by TCRdb on the multiplex PCR reads, yielding one entry per CDR3 protein. The sample has 200,000 to 250,000 distinct CDR3 sequences; around 71% are singletons. The TCR originated in a man in his 60s with non-small cell lung cancer. Specimen: lung tumor tissue.

The CDR3 DNA follows: TGCAGTGCTATGGGACTGGGCGGGCGTGAGCAATTCTTC. Protein product: CSAMGLGGREQFF. V usage is TRBV20-1 and J usage is TRBJ2-1; possible D gene TRBD2, 6 bases. This CDR3 has 13 amino acids. CDR1 is DFQATT, CDR2 SNEGSKA, per germline (reference sequence).